These 9 T cell receptor beta chains share one sample of origin, sequenced in a study of blood T cell repertoires in COVID-19. Clones were sequenced by immunoSEQ multiplex PCR, and TCRdb holds only the in-frame ones, with some missing. Among fewer than 150,000 clones listed, roughly 79% were seen once. The specimen was peripheral blood. The source of these receptors is a man older than 75 with acute or convalescent COVID-19.

This clone has only one observation. The rearrangement links TRBV6-5 to TRBJ2-7, with a possible D match to TRBD1 (6 bases). Between the trimmed V and J ends, which lost 7 bases and 1 base, there was a span of 14 bases. The CDR3 loop spans 14 amino acids. CDR1 is MNHEY and CDR2 is SVGAGI in the germline V gene. CDR3 coding DNA: TGTGCCAGCATTCCAAGCAGGGGTTCCTACGAGCAGTACTTC. Its protein is CASIPSRGSYEQYF.

In its sample, this clone was seen once. The genes are TRBV10-3 and TRBJ1-4; D is perhaps TRBD1 (6 bases). V shed 3 bases and J shed 7 bases, with 9 bases lying between them. This CDR3 has 13 amino acids. The V gene's germline CDR1 is ENHRY and CDR2 SYGVKD. In DNA, the CDR3 is TGTGCCATCAGTGAACAGGGCCTTGAAAAACTGTTTTTT. This sequence encodes CAISEQGLEKLFF.

The chain is built from TRBV19 and TRBJ2-1, with TRBD2 matching over 8 bases. Losses at the gene ends were 7 bases for V and 6 bases for J; bases not matched to a gene: 11. Germline V gene sequence: CDR1 LNHDA, CDR2 SQIVND (reference sequence). The CDR3 covers 15 residues. The CDR3 DNA reads as TGTGCCAGTACCATAGGACTAGCCCTAGGCAATGAGCAGTTCTTC. Translation gives CASTIGLALGNEQFF.

This clone has a handful of counts. The chain joins TRBV18 to TRBJ1-2; 7 nucleotides agree with TRBD1. Germline V lookup: CDR1 KGHSH, CDR2 LQKENI. Unmatched junction bases numbered 3, after V lost 8 bases and J lost 0 bases. CDR3 length: 13 amino acids. The chain's CDR3 is CASQTGSNYGYTF. Here the CDR3 DNA reads TGTGCCAGCCAGACAGGGTCTAACTATGGCTACACCTTC.

The chain combines TRBV19 with TRBJ2-5; 9 positions match TRBD2. CDR1 and CDR2 (germline): LNHDA, SQIVND (reference sequence). J lost 1 base, V lost 3 bases, and 9 bases had no gene match. The CDR3 spans 17 residues. The CDR3 sequence: CASSIDSVAGVQETQYF. The CDR3, as DNA: TGTGCCAGTAGTATTGATTCGGTAGCGGGGGTCCAAGAGACCCAGTACTTC.

This sequence joins TRBV3-1 (or the pseudogene TRBV3-2) and TRBJ2-3; no definite D call. Trimming stripped 6 bases from V and 3 bases from J, with 13 bases between. CDR3 length: 14 amino acids. Germline CDR1 LGHDT, CDR2 YNNKEL (reference sequence). CDR3 sequence (DNA): TGTGCCAGCAGACCTGGGCCTGGGACAGATACGCAGTATTTT. This gives the protein CASRPGPGTDTQYF.

This chain uses TRBV9 with TRBJ2-5; D is possibly TRBD1 (6 bases). Germline V CDR1 and CDR2: SGDLS, YYNGEE. V dropped 2 bases and J dropped 2 bases, with 7 bases sitting between them. The CDR3 contains 13 residues. The CDR3 nucleotides are TGTGCCAGCAGCGTGACAGGTCAAGAGACCCAGTACTTC. Its translation is CASSVTGQETQYF. The complete variable domain, with remaining parts taken from reference TRBV9 and TRBJ2-5, reads DSGVTQTPKHLITATGQRVTLRCSPRSGDLSVYWYQQSLDQGLQFLIQYYNGEERAKGNILERFSAQQFPDLHSELNLSSLELGDSALYFCASSVTGQETQYFGPGTRLLVL.

The chain uses TRBV23-1 and TRBJ1-3; the match to TRBD1 covers 8 bases. TRBV23-1 is an open reading frame, and its role is uncertain. CDR3 size: 17 residues. With V trimmed by 4 bases and J by 0 bases, 8 bases remained unmatched. The CDR3 region has the DNA TGCGCCAGCAGTCCGAAACGGGACAGGTCCTCTGGAAACACCATATATTTT. Protein sequence: CASSPKRDRSSGNTIYF.

The rearrangement uses TRBV18 and TRBJ1-2; TRBD1 agrees at 9 bases. CDR1 and CDR2 from the germline V gene are KGHSH and LQKENI. This CDR3 has 17 residues. V was pared by 3 bases and J by 2 bases, with 10 bases of the junction left unmatched. The CDR3 protein is CASSPRMGQGKNYGYTF. DNA of the CDR3: TGTGCCAGCTCACCTCGGATGGGACAGGGAAAAAACTATGGCTACACCTTC.